A selection of T cell receptor beta chains follows, all from one sample in a study of cytomegalovirus exposure and HLA in healthy donors. Repertoires were generated with immunoSEQ multiplex PCR, while TCRdb's copy carries only in-frame clones and drops some. Among around 60,000 clones listed, roughly 70% were seen once. The sequenced sample was PBMCs. The receptor set was obtained from a man between 45 and 60 years old in good health and CMV-seropositive. The CDR3 runs from the conserved cysteine through the conserved F or W. D genes are given only for firm matches. Clone sizes are given selectively: once, few, many, or a class where the clone is expanded.

>TRBV5-1|NA|TRBD2|TRBJ2-3|16
TGCGCCAGCAGCCCACTAGCGGGAGAGTTCACAGATACGCAGTATTTT
CASSPLAGEFTDTQYF
>TRBV7-6|once|TRBD2|TRBJ2-7|16
TGTGCCAGCAGCTTAGAACTAGCGGACCTCTCCTACGGGCAGTACTTC
CASSLELADLSYGQYF
>TRBV19|NA|NA|TRBJ2-7|13
TGTGCCAGTAGTATCGGGCTGGACAACGAGCAGTACTTC
CASSIGLDNEQYF
>TRBV28|NA|TRBD1|TRBJ1-2|14
TGTGCCAGCAGTGCCGGGACAGGGCGCTATGGCTACACCTTC
CASSAGTGRYGYTF
>TRBV5-6|once|TRBD1|TRBJ1-2|14
TGTGCCAGCAGCTACGGGACAGGGGGCGCCGACTACACCTTC
CASSYGTGGADYTF
>TRBV30|NA|TRBD1|TRBJ1-4|15
TGTGCCTGGAGTCTGACAGGGGGCGCGGATGAAAAACTGTTTTTT
CAWSLTGGADEKLFF
>TRBV7-9|NA|TRBD2|TRBJ2-1|15
TGTGCCAGCAGCTACGGGAGGTGGGGGGACAATGAGCAGTTCTTC
CASSYGRWGDNEQFF
>TRBV19|NA|TRBD1|TRBJ2-2|14
TGTGCCAGTAGTTTCCGACAGGGAATCGGGGAGCTGTTTTTT
CASSFRQGIGELFF
>TRBV6-5|NA|TRBD1|TRBJ2-7|14
TGTGCCAGCAGCCCGGGACAGGGGAGGTACGAGCAGTACTTC
CASSPGQGRYEQYF
>TRBV29-1|few|NA|TRBJ1-2|12
TGCAGCGTCGCCGGGAGCAACTATGGCTACACCTTC
CSVAGSNYGYTF
>TRBV4-1|once|NA|TRBJ1-1|16
TGCGCCAGCAGCCAAGAAGGCGGGGGCGCTGCCACTGAAGCTTTCTTT
CASSQEGGGAATEAFF
>TRBV28|few|NA|TRBJ2-3|14
TGTGCCAGCAGTTTCCTCGCGGGAACCGATACGCAGTATTTT
CASSFLAGTDTQYF
>TRBV4-3|NA|NA|TRBJ1-2|13
TGCGCCAGCAGCCAAGCCTTACAGGGTGGCTACACCTTC
CASSQALQGGYTF
>TRBV5-5|few|TRBD1|TRBJ2-7|15
TGTGCCAGCAGATCCGGGACAGGGGCGGTCTACGAGCAGTACTTC
CASRSGTGAVYEQYF
>TRBV4-2|few|TRBD2|TRBJ2-7|17
TGTGCCAGCAGCCCTCGGACTAGCGGGCTAGAAGGGGACGAGCAGTACTTC
CASSPRTSGLEGDEQYF
>TRBV29-1|NA|TRBD2|TRBJ2-1|13
TGCAGCGTTGTACTAGCGGGATTCAATGAGCAGTTCTTC
CSVVLAGFNEQFF
>TRBV7-9|NA|TRBD1|TRBJ1-3|17
TGTGCCAGCAGCTTACCCCGGGACAGCCTCTCTGGAAACACCATATATTTT
CASSLPRDSLSGNTIYF
>TRBV5-1|NA|NA|TRBJ2-5|14
TGCGCCAGCAGCGCCTCTATGGTGGTGGAGACCCAGTACTTC
CASSASMVVETQYF
>TRBV5-1|NA|TRBD1|TRBJ2-7|14
TGCGCCAGCAGCCCAAGACAGGGAGATACCGAGCAGTACTTC
CASSPRQGDTEQYF
>TRBV2|few|NA|TRBJ2-3|14
TGTGCCAGCTTCGGGACTCCCCGCACAGATACGCAGTATTTT
CASFGTPRTDTQYF
>TRBV2|NA|NA|TRBJ2-3|15
TGTGCCAGCAGTGTAGACAGTTTTCGCACAGATACGCAGTATTTT
CASSVDSFRTDTQYF
>TRBV9|NA|TRBD1|TRBJ2-2|15
TGTGCCAGCAGCGTAGGACAGGGGGCGGGTGGGGAGCTGTTTTTT
CASSVGQGAGGELFF